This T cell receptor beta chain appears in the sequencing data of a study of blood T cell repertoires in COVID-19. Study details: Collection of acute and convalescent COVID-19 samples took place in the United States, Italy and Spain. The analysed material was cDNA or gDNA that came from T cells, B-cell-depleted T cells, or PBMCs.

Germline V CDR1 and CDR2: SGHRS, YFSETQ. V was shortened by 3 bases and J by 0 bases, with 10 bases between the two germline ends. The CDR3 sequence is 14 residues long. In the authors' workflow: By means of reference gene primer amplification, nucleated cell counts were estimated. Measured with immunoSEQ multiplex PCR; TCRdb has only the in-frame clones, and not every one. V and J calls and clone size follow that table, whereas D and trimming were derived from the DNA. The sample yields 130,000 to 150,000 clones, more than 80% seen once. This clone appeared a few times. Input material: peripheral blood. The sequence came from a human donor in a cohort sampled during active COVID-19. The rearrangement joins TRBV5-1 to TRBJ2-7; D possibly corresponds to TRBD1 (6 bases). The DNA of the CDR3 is TGCGCCAGCAGCTCCCGGACAGCCTCCTACGAGCAGTACTTC. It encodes CASSSRTASYEQYF.